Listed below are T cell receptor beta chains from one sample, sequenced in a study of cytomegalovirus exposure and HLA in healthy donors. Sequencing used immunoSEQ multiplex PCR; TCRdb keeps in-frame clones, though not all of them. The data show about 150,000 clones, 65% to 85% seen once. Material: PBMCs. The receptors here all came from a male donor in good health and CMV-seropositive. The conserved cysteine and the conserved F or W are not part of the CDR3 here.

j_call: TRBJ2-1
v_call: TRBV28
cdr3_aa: ASSPSPVYNEQF

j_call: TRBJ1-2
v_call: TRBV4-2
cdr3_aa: ASSRDLDRALNYGYT

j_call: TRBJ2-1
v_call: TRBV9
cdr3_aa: ASSGLAGGPYNEQF

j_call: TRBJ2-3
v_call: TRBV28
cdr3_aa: ASSPNSLTSGSHSTDTQY

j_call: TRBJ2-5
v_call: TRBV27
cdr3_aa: ASTLAGSSGETQY

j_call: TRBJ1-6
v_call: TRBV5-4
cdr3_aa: ASSPVPGDNSPLH

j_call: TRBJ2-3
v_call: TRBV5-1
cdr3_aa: ASKMRGGTDTQY

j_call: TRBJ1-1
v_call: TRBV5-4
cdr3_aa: ASSPGYNTEAF

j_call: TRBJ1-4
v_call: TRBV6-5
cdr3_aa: ASRDRTGTNEKLF

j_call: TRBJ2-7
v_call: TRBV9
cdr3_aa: ASSVADSSSYEQY

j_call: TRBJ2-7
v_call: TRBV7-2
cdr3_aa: ASSLTSGRSYEQY

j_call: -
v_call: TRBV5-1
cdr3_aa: ASSPTGLRNEQY

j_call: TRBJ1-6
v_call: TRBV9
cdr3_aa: ASSPDRVVSPLH

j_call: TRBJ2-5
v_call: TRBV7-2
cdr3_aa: ASSLGTGGAETQY

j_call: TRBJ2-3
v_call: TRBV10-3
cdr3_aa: AIRGSMTALLTSTDTQY